The entry below describes one TCR beta chain. The same CDR3 can be traced to other DNA sequences in this sample. These data originate in a study of shared clonotypes between healthy human individuals. The CDR3 sequence is 12 residues long. In germline, CDR1 is MDHEN, CDR2 SYDVKM. V lost 3 bases and J lost 7, with 7 bases in between. In the original processing: ImmunoSEQ yielded junction-only sequences lacking quality scores, so filtering differed. The protocol was immunoSEQ multiplex PCR, while the TCRdb copy is restricted to in-frame clones and leaves out a portion. The V and J calls and clone size are taken from that table; D and trimming were inferred from the DNA. The profile shows roughly 500,000 clones, 90% to 97% of them singletons.

Sequences were obtained from naive CD4+ T cells sorted from blood. As for subset: CD45RA+ positively selected. The chain couples TRBV28 to TRBJ1-5, with no clear D. This TCR was recovered from a young woman in good health. The CDR3 nucleotides read TGTGCCAGCAGTTTTGGCGGCCAGCCCCAGCATTTT. Translation gives CASSFGGQPQHF.